The clone carrying this TCR beta chain was recorded once. Its antigen is unknown. Some clones are missing from TCRdb's copy, which holds only in-frame ones; the method was immunoSEQ multiplex PCR. The sample carries tens of thousands of clones, approximately 84% recorded once. The V end lost 6 bases, the J end lost 5 bases, and 16 bases lay between the germline ends. The CDR3 spans 14 residues. From germline, CDR1 is ENHRY and CDR2 SYGVKD. The data were obtained in a study of OX40 agonist ivuxolimab in advanced cancers. At the level of the study: Every patient in dose escalation had hepatocellular carcinoma, melanoma, renal cell or head and neck cancer. Findings of the study overall: Dosing at 0.1 to 3.0 mg/kg was accompanied by clonal expansion of CD4+ and CD8+ blood T cells by week 6. Normalized T-cell clonal expansion was also low in a subset of nonresponders.

Samples of blood were obtained at baseline, on cycle 4 day 1, and on cycle 7 day 1. This specimen was CD4+ or CD8+ T cells sorted from blood, taken in a trial of the OX40 agonist ivuxolimab. The V call is TRBV10-3, the J call TRBJ2-5; D call uncertain. This clonotype was sampled from an adult with an advanced solid tumor such as melanoma, head and neck, liver or kidney cancer. CDR3 in DNA: TGTGCCATCAGCCCGGGCACGGGTGTCGAGACCCAGTACTTC. It translates to CAISPGTGVETQYF.